Listed below are T cell receptor beta chains from one sample, sequenced in a study of cytotoxic CD8 clonotypes in ibrutinib-treated CLL. Sequenced by immunoSEQ multiplex PCR; TCRdb stores in-frame clones only, minus some. The sample yields approximately 210,000 clones, over 60% seen once. Material: PBMCs, obtained after 24 months of ibrutinib treatment. These receptors were taken from a human donor with chronic lymphocytic leukemia. The CDR3 runs from the conserved cysteine through the conserved F or W. D genes are given only for firm matches. Only some rows state a clone size, as once, few, many or a class for expanded clones.

v_call	clone_size	j_call	d_call	cdr3_nt	cdr3_aa
TRBV5-1	-	TRBJ1-2	-	TGCGCCAGCAGCTCCGACAGGACTTATGGCTACACCTTC	CASSSDRTYGYTF
TRBV9	-	TRBJ2-3	TRBD2	TGTGCCAGCAGCGAGGCTAGCGGAAACACAGATACGCAGTATTTT	CASSEASGNTDTQYF
TRBV5-1	-	TRBJ1-1	-	TGCGCCAGCAGCTTGGGATCCGTAATGAACACTGAAGCTTTCTTT	CASSLGSVMNTEAFF
TRBV7-8	-	TRBJ1-5	-	TGTGCCAGCAGCTTAGACCGGAATCAGCCCCAGCATTTT	CASSLDRNQPQHF
TRBV29-1	once	TRBJ2-7	-	TGCAGCGTTGGCGTAGGTTACGAGCAGTACTTC	CSVGVGYEQYF
TRBV7-6	-	TRBJ2-1	-	TGTGCCAGCAGCACGCGACCGAGAGAGCAGTTCTTC	CASSTRPREQFF
TRBV7-6	-	TRBJ1-2	TRBD1	TGTGCCAGCAGCTTAGCTAGCTTACCGGGACAGGGGGCAGGAGATGGCTACACCTTC	CASSLASLPGQGAGDGYTF
TRBV5-8	-	TRBJ2-1	-	TGTGCCAGCAGCCTGGGGCTAGCGAGCTACAATGAGCAGTTCTTC	CASSLGLASYNEQFF
TRBV5-1	-	TRBJ2-7	TRBD2	TGCGCCAGCAGCCCGGGGGGGGCAGGCGAGCAGTACTTC	CASSPGGAGEQYF
TRBV9	-	TRBJ1-4	TRBD1	TGTGCCAGCAGCCCCCAGGGGGCCATAAATGAAAAACTGTTTTTT	CASSPQGAINEKLFF
TRBV7-6	-	TRBJ2-2	-	TGTGCCAGCAGCTTAAGCGCAGGGTTCGACACCGGGGAGCTGTTTTTT	CASSLSAGFDTGELFF
TRBV7-2	-	TRBJ1-5	-	TGTGCCAGCAGCTTAGCTTCCCATCAGCCCCAGCATTTT	CASSLASHQPQHF
TRBV7-3	-	TRBJ2-7	-	TGTGCCAGCAGCAATGGCTTGGGTCCCTACGAGCAGTACTTC	CASSNGLGPYEQYF
TRBV25-1	-	TRBJ2-5	TRBD1	TGTGCCAGCAGTGACCGGACAGGGTACCAAGAGACCCAGTACTTC	CASSDRTGYQETQYF
TRBV10-3	-	TRBJ2-7	TRBD2	TGTGCCATGACTAGCGGGAGCTCCTACGAGCAGTACTTC	CAMTSGSSYEQYF
TRBV7-9	-	TRBJ2-7	TRBD2	TGTGCCAGCAGCCGACGATTAGCGGGTGGCTACGAGCAGTACTTC	CASSRRLAGGYEQYF
TRBV4-2	-	TRBJ2-7	-	TGTGCCAGCAGCCAAGGCCGCGAGCGGAGTTCCTACGAGCAGTACTTC	CASSQGRERSSYEQYF
TRBV7-9	-	TRBJ1-1	-	TGTGCCAGCAGTAAATTTGGGGGTCAGGGTGTTGAAGCTTTCTTT	CASSKFGGQGVEAFF
TRBV5-4	-	TRBJ2-3	TRBD1	TGTGCCAGCAGCTTGGGTAGGGGGCTTGCAGATACGCAGTATTTT	CASSLGRGLADTQYF
TRBV7-8	-	TRBJ1-5	-	TGTGCCAGCAGCTTGGGTGATTATAGCAATCAGCCCCAGCATTTT	CASSLGDYSNQPQHF
TRBV7-8	-	TRBJ2-3	TRBD2	TGTGCCAGCAGCGGGACTAGCGGGATTTCGAATACGCAGTATTTT	CASSGTSGISNTQYF
TRBV4-1	-	TRBJ1-3	-	TGCGCCAGCAGCCAAGTCTTTGGAATTTCTGGAAACACCATATATTTT	CASSQVFGISGNTIYF
TRBV4-3	-	TRBJ1-1	-	TGCGCCAGCAGCCAAGTAACAGCCAAAGGAGGCACTGAAGCTTTCTTT	CASSQVTAKGGTEAFF
TRBV2	-	TRBJ2-7	-	TGTGCCAGCAGGGGGCGGGGGCACTCCTACGAGCAGTACTTC	CASRGRGHSYEQYF
TRBV7-6	few	TRBJ2-1	TRBD1	TGTGCCAGCAGCTTAGGCATCGGGACAGGGCCCTCCAATGAGCAGTTCTTC	CASSLGIGTGPSNEQFF
TRBV5-6	-	TRBJ1-1	-	TGTGCCAGCAGATGGGGGACTGATACTGAAGCTTTCTTT	CASRWGTDTEAFF
TRBV18	few	TRBJ2-5	-	TGTGCCAGCTCACCTGACGACAGGGGAGGGGAGACCCAGTACTTC	CASSPDDRGGETQYF
TRBV2	-	TRBJ1-3	TRBD1	TGTGCCAGCAGGGGGGGACAGGGCGAGAGAAACACCATATATTTT	CASRGGQGERNTIYF
TRBV4-3	-	TRBJ2-7	TRBD2	TGCGCCAGCAGCCCTCAACTAGCGGGAACGAACGAGCAGTACTTC	CASSPQLAGTNEQYF
TRBV9	-	TRBJ2-1	-	TGTGCCAGCAGCAAGGGCACTAGCCTCAATGAGCAGTTCTTC	CASSKGTSLNEQFF
TRBV5-1	-	TRBJ2-7	-	TGCGCCAGCAGCTTGAATGGGAACCGGGACTCGGACTCCTACGAGCAGTACTTC	CASSLNGNRDSDSYEQYF
TRBV14	-	TRBJ2-1	TRBD2	TGTGCCAGCAGCCGGGGTCTAGCGGCCTACAATGAGCAGTTCTTC	CASSRGLAAYNEQFF
TRBV18	-	TRBJ1-5	TRBD1	TGTGCCAGCTCACCACGGGGACAGAGCAATCAGCCCCAGCATTTT	CASSPRGQSNQPQHF
TRBV18	few	TRBJ1-5	TRBD1	TGTGCCAGCTCCCAGGGACAGGGAAACAATCAGCCCCAGCATTTT	CASSQGQGNNQPQHF
TRBV29-1	few	TRBJ1-5	-	TGCAGCGTTGAAATCAGTAGCAATCAGCCCCAGCATTTT	CSVEISSNQPQHF
TRBV6-5	-	TRBJ2-3	-	TGTGCCAGCAGTTACCTGGGACTCAGCCCAGATACGCAGTATTTT	CASSYLGLSPDTQYF
TRBV7-2	few	TRBJ1-5	-	TGTGCCAGCAGCAGTACAGGGAATAGCAATCAGCCCCAGCATTTT	CASSSTGNSNQPQHF
TRBV28	-	TRBJ2-5	-	TGTGCCAGCAGTTTATTGAGGGAAGAGACCCAGTACTTC	CASSLLREETQYF
TRBV11-3	-	TRBJ1-1	TRBD1	TGTGCCAGCAGCGCAGGGGGCTTGAACACTGAAGCTTTCTTT	CASSAGGLNTEAFF
TRBV10-2	-	TRBJ1-2	-	TGCGCCAGCAGTGATTGGGTAGGAGGGAAAGGAAACTATGGCTACACCTTC	CASSDWVGGKGNYGYTF
TRBV5-6	-	TRBJ2-5	TRBD2	TGTGCCAGCAGCGCGGGACTAGCGGGATGGGAGACCCAGTACTTC	CASSAGLAGWETQYF
TRBV6-1	-	TRBJ2-1	TRBD1	TGTGCCAGCAGTGATTTCGGGACAGGGCCTGAGCAGTTCTTC	CASSDFGTGPEQFF
TRBV30	-	TRBJ2-3	-	TGTGCCTGGAGCCTCAGGACGGGAGTTGGGGATACGCAGTATTTT	CAWSLRTGVGDTQYF
TRBV11-2	-	TRBJ1-3	-	TGTGCCAGCAGCTTAGATCGGAGTGAGCTAGGAAACACCATATATTTT	CASSLDRSELGNTIYF
TRBV15	-	TRBJ2-1	TRBD1	TGTGCCACCAGAAACGCAGGGGGCGACTCCTACAATGAGCAGTTCTTC	CATRNAGGDSYNEQFF
TRBV4-2	-	TRBJ1-1	-	TGTGCCAGCAGCCAAGATCCGGGGAACACTGAAGCTTTCTTT	CASSQDPGNTEAFF
TRBV4-3	-	TRBJ2-7	TRBD2	TGCGCCAGCAGCCAAGATGGGACTAGCGGGATCCAGTACGAGCAGTACTTC	CASSQDGTSGIQYEQYF
TRBV7-2	once	TRBJ1-2	-	TGTGCCAGCAGCCCGGGGGGGTCTTATGGCTACACCTTC	CASSPGGSYGYTF
TRBV28	-	TRBJ1-4	-	TGTGCCAGCAGTTTCCCTGGGCAGGGGAGTCGAAAACTGTTTTTT	CASSFPGQGSRKLFF
TRBV2	-	TRBJ2-7	-	TGTGCCAGCAGGGACATCGGGGGCCCTACCTACGAGCAGTACTTC	CASRDIGGPTYEQYF
TRBV10-1	-	TRBJ2-3	TRBD2	TGCGCCAGCAGTGAACTAGCGGGAGATCATACGCAGTATTTT	CASSELAGDHTQYF
TRBV18	-	TRBJ1-5	-	TGTGCCAGCTCACCAAATGAGAATCAGCCCCAGCATTTT	CASSPNENQPQHF
TRBV9	once	TRBJ2-3	TRBD2	TGTGCCAGCAGCGTAGGGGCTAGCGGGTCCACAGATACGCAGTATTTT	CASSVGASGSTDTQYF
TRBV13	-	TRBJ1-4	-	TGTGCCAGCAGCTCCAGGGCTGGGGCTAATGAAAAACTGTTTTTT	CASSSRAGANEKLFF
TRBV7-2	-	TRBJ2-5	TRBD1	TGTGCCAGCAGCTTAGGGACAGGGATGGAGACCCAGTACTTC	CASSLGTGMETQYF
TRBV5-8	-	TRBJ1-5	-	TGTGCCAGCAGCCTGGACGGTTTCGTAAACGGTCAGCCCCAGCATTTT	CASSLDGFVNGQPQHF
TRBV5-6	-	TRBJ1-1	-	TGTGCCAGCAGCTTGGTACAGGGTGGAGCTTTCTTT	CASSLVQGGAFF